These T cell receptor beta chains were read from a single sample in a study of technical replicates of blood from a handful of donors. Produced via immunoSEQ multiplex PCR; TCRdb's table is partial and in-frame only. The table has approximately 15,000 clones, 65% to 85% seen once. Specimen: PBMCs. The receptors shown here come from a human donor in good health. The CDR3 runs from the conserved cysteine through the conserved F or W. A D gene is named only where the DNA matches it firmly. Where a row states a size, it is once, few, many or the class of an expanded clone; other rows omit it.

length,V,D,size,J,DNA,CDR3
16,TRBV4-2,TRBD1,NA,TRBJ2-4,TGTGCCAGCAGCCCCGGGACAGGGGGAACCAAAAACATTCAGTACTTC,CASSPGTGGTKNIQYF
18,TRBV19,TRBD2,NA,TRBJ2-3,TGTGCCAGTAGTATAGATCGAACTAGCGGGTACAGCACAGATACGCAGTATTTT,CASSIDRTSGYSTDTQYF
15,TRBV21-1,NA,NA,TRBJ2-7,TGTGCCAGCAGCAAAGGGCGGGAGGGCCGGTACGAGCAGTACTTC,CASSKGREGRYEQYF
17,TRBV28,TRBD1,NA,TRBJ1-1,TGTGCCAGCAGTTCATTTGACAGGGGGCGCCGGGACACTGAAGCTTTCTTT,CASSSFDRGRRDTEAFF
13,TRBV27,NA,NA,TRBJ2-2,TGTGCCAGCAGTTTCACAGCGGCCGGGGAGCTGTTTTTT,CASSFTAAGELFF
15,TRBV9,TRBD1,few,TRBJ1-1,TGTGCCAGCAGCGAGACCGGGACAGAGAACACTGAAGCTTTCTTT,CASSETGTENTEAFF
20,TRBV4-1,TRBD2,NA,TRBJ2-1,TGCGCCAGCAGCCGTGAAAGCCCTAGCGGGACGATAAGCTCCTACAATGAGCAGTTCTTC,CASSRESPSGTISSYNEQFF
18,TRBV11-2,TRBD2,NA,TRBJ2-1,TGTGCCAGCAGCTTCATGCCGGGACTAGCGGGAGAGCAGGGTGAGCAGTTCTTC,CASSFMPGLAGEQGEQFF
19,TRBV9,TRBD2,NA,TRBJ2-3,TGTGCCAGCAGCCCATCCCCCCTCTCTGCGGGAGGAGGAACAGATACGCAGTATTTT,CASSPSPLSAGGGTDTQYF
14,TRBV6-1,NA,NA,TRBJ2-1,TGTGCCAGCAGGGTCCGCGGGACGGGGGATGAGCAGTTCTTC,CASRVRGTGDEQFF
16,TRBV6-4,NA,few,TRBJ2-1,TGTGCCAGCAGTGACTCGGCCGGGATCTCCTACAATGAGCAGTTCTTC,CASSDSAGISYNEQFF
18,TRBV15,TRBD2,NA,TRBJ2-2,TGTGCCACCAGCAGAGATCGGAGACTAGCGGGGAACACCGGGGAGCTGTTTTTT,CATSRDRRLAGNTGELFF
14,TRBV19,TRBD2,NA,TRBJ2-1,TGTGCCAGTGATACTAGCGGGAGAAAGGGTGAGCAGTTCTTC,CASDTSGRKGEQFF
15,TRBV6-5,NA,NA,TRBJ2-1,TGTGCCAGCAGGCTTAGCGCTAGGTCCTACAATGAGCAGTTCTTC,CASRLSARSYNEQFF
15,TRBV10-2,TRBD2,once,TRBJ2-1,TGCGCCAGCAGTGGGACTAGAGGGTCAGGACGTGAGCAGTTCTTC,CASSGTRGSGREQFF
15,TRBV19,NA,NA,TRBJ2-2,TGTGCCAGTCTTCCCTGGGACTCCTACACCGGGGAGCTGTTTTTT,CASLPWDSYTGELFF
14,TRBV6-5,NA,medium-sized,TRBJ2-7,TGTGCCAGCAGTCTATCTGAGAGGGCTAGCGAGCAGTACTTC,CASSLSERASEQYF
13,TRBV19,TRBD2,NA,TRBJ2-3,TGTGCAACCTCGACTAGCCGCACAGATACGCAGTATTTT,CATSTSRTDTQYF
15,TRBV27,TRBD1,NA,TRBJ1-2,TGTGCCAGCAGTTTATGGGACAGGAGTCCTAGGGGCTACACCTTC,CASSLWDRSPRGYTF
15,TRBV27,NA,once,TRBJ2-2,TGTGCCAGCAGTCCAAGCGGACCGAACACCGGGGAGCTGTTTTTT,CASSPSGPNTGELFF
14,TRBV6-6,NA,NA,TRBJ2-7,TGTGCCAGCAGCCCACGGGTGCCTCTCTACGAGCAGTACTTC,CASSPRVPLYEQYF
14,TRBV2,TRBD2,NA,TRBJ2-3,TGTGCCAGCAGCTCGGGAGGTAGCACAGATACGCAGTATTTT,CASSSGGSTDTQYF
15,TRBV5-1,NA,NA,TRBJ1-5,TGCGCCAGCAGCTTGGGGGGAGACTATAGTCAGCCCCAGCATTTT,CASSLGGDYSQPQHF
16,TRBV4-2,NA,NA,TRBJ2-3,TGTGCCAGCAGCCAAGGGTCCGCGGGGCCCCCGGATACGCAGTATTTT,CASSQGSAGPPDTQYF
11,TRBV5-6,NA,NA,TRBJ2-7,TGTGCCAGCAGCATCCGACAGAGGCAGTACTTC,CASSIRQRQYF
15,TRBV18,NA,NA,TRBJ2-4,TGTGCCAGCTCGTACTCGGCCGGGTTTGAAGCCATTCAGTACTTC,CASSYSAGFEAIQYF
16,TRBV7-8,NA,NA,TRBJ1-3,TGTGCCAGCAGCTTAGAGGCGGGATTCCAGGGAAACACCATATATTTT,CASSLEAGFQGNTIYF
15,TRBV15,NA,NA,TRBJ2-7,TGTGCCACCAGCAGAGATTCGGGACTGCTATACGAGCAGTACTTC,CATSRDSGLLYEQYF
16,TRBV2,NA,few,TRBJ2-3,TGTGCCATCTCCCGGGATGGGCTAGCGAGCACAGATACGCAGTATTTT,CAISRDGLASTDTQYF
15,TRBV6-5,TRBD1,NA,TRBJ1-2,TGTGCCAGCAGGATACCTTACAGGGGAATCTATGGCTACACCTTC,CASRIPYRGIYGYTF
14,TRBV6-1,NA,NA,TRBJ2-5,TGTGCCAGCAGTGAATGGGAGGTTTCATGGACCCAGTACTTC,CASSEWEVSWTQYF
16,TRBV6-1,TRBD1,NA,TRBJ2-7,TGTGCCAGCAGTGAAGGGGACAGACGTACAGCCTACGAGCAGTACTTC,CASSEGDRRTAYEQYF
15,TRBV30,TRBD1,NA,TRBJ1-3,TGTGCCTGGAGTAAAAAGGGACAGGGTGGAGACACCATATATTTT,CAWSKKGQGGDTIYF
15,TRBV30,TRBD1,NA,TRBJ1-2,TGTGCCTGGGGGGGACAGGGGGAAATCAAATATGGCTACACCTTC,CAWGGQGEIKYGYTF
13,TRBV2,NA,NA,TRBJ1-4,TGTGCCAGCACCGCGGGCTTTTATGAAAAACTGTTTTTT,CASTAGFYEKLFF
17,TRBV4-2,NA,NA,TRBJ1-2,TGTGCCAGCAGCCCGAGTGGCGGAGGAACTATGGCCTATGGCTACACCTTC,CASSPSGGGTMAYGYTF
13,TRBV19,TRBD1,NA,TRBJ1-5,TGTGCCAGTGGGACAGTTAGCAATCAGCCCCAGCATTTT,CASGTVSNQPQHF
14,TRBV14,NA,NA,TRBJ1-1,TGTGCCACGCTCCCCTGGAGGGGAAACACTGAAGCTTTCTTT,CATLPWRGNTEAFF
16,TRBV12-1,NA,NA,TRBJ2-1,TGTGCCAGCAGCTGCCTCCGCGGGAAGGCAAACAATGAGCAGTTCTTC,CASSCLRGKANNEQFF
13,TRBV30,TRBD1,NA,TRBJ2-7,TGTGCCTGGGGGCGGACAGGGTACTACGAGCAGTACTTC,CAWGRTGYYEQYF
15,TRBV19,TRBD2,NA,TRBJ2-5,TGTGCCAGTAGCACCTGGCGGGGGTCTCAAGAGACCCAGTACTTC,CASSTWRGSQETQYF
17,TRBV5-1,TRBD2,NA,TRBJ2-1,TGCGCCAGCAGCTTGGTCCCCGGGACTAGCCTCGGCAATGAGCAGTTCTTC,CASSLVPGTSLGNEQFF
20,TRBV4-1,TRBD2,few,TRBJ2-1,TGCGCCAGCAGCCAAGCAGTTTCTGCTAGCGGGAGTCGGGTCTACAATGAGCAGTTCTTC,CASSQAVSASGSRVYNEQFF
18,TRBV19,TRBD1,NA,TRBJ2-6,TGTGCCAGTAGTCAACAGGGGGGCTTAAGCTCTGGGGCCAACGTCCTGACTTTC,CASSQQGGLSSGANVLTF
12,TRBV29-1,TRBD1,NA,TRBJ2-7,TGCAGCGTTGTACCAGGGGGCTCGGAGCAGTACTTC,CSVVPGGSEQYF
18,TRBV11-3,NA,NA,TRBJ2-1,TGTGCCAGCAGCTTAGATCAAGGTGGATCCGGGAAAATCGGTGAGCAGTTCTTC,CASSLDQGGSGKIGEQFF
14,TRBV30,NA,NA,TRBJ1-3,TGTGCCTTTGGTTTCGGGGGCTCTGGAAACACCATATATTTT,CAFGFGGSGNTIYF
17,TRBV7-3,TRBD2,NA,TRBJ2-1,TGTGCCAGCAGCTTAAGCCCCCTAGCGGGAGGGCCCGATGAGCAGTTCTTC,CASSLSPLAGGPDEQFF
17,TRBV5-1,TRBD2,NA,TRBJ2-5,TGCGCCAGCAGCTTGAGTGGACTAGACCCCCTCGGAGAGACCCAGTACTTC,CASSLSGLDPLGETQYF
14,TRBV5-4,TRBD1,NA,TRBJ2-7,TGTGCCAGCAGCCGGGACAGGGTTCAGTACGAGCAGTACTTC,CASSRDRVQYEQYF
15,TRBV6-1,TRBD2,NA,TRBJ2-3,TGTGCCAGCAGTGAAGAGGTTCGGGGGAGCGGGAGAATGTATTTT,CASSEEVRGSGRMYF
15,TRBV10-1,TRBD2,NA,TRBJ2-2,TGCGCCAGCAGAACCCGGGAGGGAGGGACCGGGGAGCTGTTTTTT,CASRTREGGTGELFF
15,TRBV7-9,NA,NA,TRBJ1-5,TGTGCCAGCAGCTTGACCAGGGGCGACCATCAGCCCCAGCATTTT,CASSLTRGDHQPQHF